These 32 T cell receptor beta chains originate from one sample sequenced in a study of blood T cell repertoires in COVID-19. This table comes from immunoSEQ multiplex PCR, and its TCRdb copy is limited to in-frame clones, with some not included. This sample has roughly 57,000 clones, with 80% to 95% found just once. Source material: peripheral blood. These receptors all come from an elderly man with acute or convalescent COVID-19.

The V and J genes are TRBV3-1 (or the pseudogene TRBV3-2) and TRBJ1-5; 10 bases fit TRBD1. The ends lost 3 bases at V and 5 bases at J; junction bases unmatched: 4. Germline CDR1 is LGHDT and CDR2 is YNNKEL (reference sequence). The CDR3 consists of 15 residues. The CDR3 nucleotides are TGTGCCAGCAGCCAGGGGGACAGGGGTGATCAGCCCCAGCATTTT. Translating it yields CASSQGDRGDQPQHF.

This chain joins TRBV6-4 and TRBJ2-1; tentative D call: TRBD2 (5 bases). This CDR3 is 14 amino acids long. Germline V gene lookup returns CDR1 MRHNA and CDR2 SNTAGT. V was pared by 4 bases and J by 7 bases, with 14 bases between. The CDR3 DNA reads TGTGCCAGCAGTGTGTTTGGTAGCGTGAATGAGCAGTTCTTC. This codes for CASSVFGSVNEQFF.

The V call is TRBV28, the J call TRBJ1-5; perhaps TRBD1 as D (5 bases). This CDR3 spans 15 amino acids. Germline values: CDR1 MDHEN, CDR2 SYDVKM. Trimming left V 2 bases short and J 2 bases short, with 10 bases between. CDR3 amino acids: CASSLRGIRNQPQHF. CDR3 in DNA: TGTGCCAGCAGTTTAAGGGGAATTCGCAATCAGCCCCAGCATTTT.

The chain joins TRBV7-6 to TRBJ2-7, with 11 bases identical to TRBD1. Germline V gene sequence: CDR1 SGHVS, CDR2 FNYEAQ. The CDR3 has 16 residues. V gave up 2 bases and J gave up 4 bases; unmatched junction bases: 7. CDR3 DNA: TGTGCCAGCAGCTTATCCCCTGGACAGGGGGCTTACGAGCAGTACTTC. Translated, it gives CASSLSPGQGAYEQYF.

V and J are TRBV5-4 and TRBJ2-7; D is possibly TRBD2 (7 bases). Per the germline V gene, CDR1 is SGHNT and CDR2 is YYREEE (reference sequence). This CDR3 spans 15 amino acids. The V end was cut by 1 base, the J end by 0 bases, with 11 bases between. CDR3 sequence: CASSLIGGPSYEQYF. The CDR3 DNA reads as TGTGCCAGCAGCTTGATCGGGGGGCCCTCCTACGAGCAGTACTTC.

The chain recombines TRBV2 with TRBJ2-2; D is possibly TRBD1 (5 bases). From germline, CDR1 is SNHLY and CDR2 FYNNEI. Trimming pared 1 base from V and 0 bases from J, leaving 9 bases between. The CDR3 runs to 16 residues. This CDR3 reads CASSEDRPANTGELFF. The CDR3, as DNA: TGTGCCAGCAGTGAAGACAGGCCGGCGAACACCGGGGAGCTGTTTTTT.

This chain connects TRBV10-3 to TRBJ1-1; D is unclear. CDR3 length equals 14 residues. Trimming took off 0 bases at V and 2 bases at J, with 7 bases between the two ends. Germline CDR1 reads ENHRY; CDR2 reads SYGVKD. The CDR3 spells CAISESSRNTEAFF. The DNA of the CDR3 is TGTGCCATCAGTGAGTCTAGCAGAAACACTGAAGCTTTCTTT.

This chain uses TRBV6-2 or TRBV6-3 with TRBJ1-5; 8 bases align to TRBD1. The V gene end was trimmed by 0 bases and the J gene end by 5 bases; junction bases not matched to a gene: 6. The CDR3 consists of 16 residues. The germline V gene encodes CDR1 MNHEY and CDR2 SVGEGT. CDR3 bases: TGTGCCAGCAGTTACTCGATGACAGGGGTAGATCAGCCCCAGCATTTT. Protein sequence: CASSYSMTGVDQPQHF.

The chain links TRBV7-2 to TRBJ1-5; the D is unclear. Trimming left V 2 bases short and J 9 bases short, with 14 bases between. Germline V CDR1 and CDR2: SGHTA, FQGNSA. The CDR3 is 14 amino acids. DNA for the CDR3: TGTGCCAGCAGCTTATCCATTGGGTCAGGGCCCCAGCATTTT. This gives the protein CASSLSIGSGPQHF.

The chain has TRBV11-3 and TRBJ2-7, with TRBD1 matching over 10 bases. CDR3 length equals 15 residues. Unmatched junction bases numbered 5, after V lost 0 bases and J lost 6 bases. From germline, CDR1 is SGHNT and CDR2 YENEEA. CDR3 DNA: TGTGCCAGCAGCTTAGACGGGACAGGGGAGAGCGAGCAGTACTTC. This translates into CASSLDGTGESEQYF.

Only one count was recorded for this clone. The chain has TRBV11-2 and TRBJ1-1; TRBD1 might be the D (5 bases). The germline V gene has CDR1 SGHAT and CDR2 FQNNGV. V was trimmed by 6 bases and J by 7 bases, leaving 21 bases between them. The CDR3 sequence is 15 residues long. The CDR3 spells CASSPWGPPGYEAFF. The CDR3, as DNA: TGTGCCAGCAGTCCCTGGGGCCCCCCCGGATATGAAGCTTTCTTT.

This clone showed up just once. V gene TRBV11-1 combines with J gene TRBJ1-2; TRBD1 aligns across 9 bases. The germline V gene has CDR1 SGHAT and CDR2 FQDESV (reference sequence). The length of the CDR3 is 15 residues. J lost 3 bases, V lost 1 base, and 3 bases had no gene match. DNA for the CDR3: TGTGCCAGCAGCTTAGGACAGGGGGATCACTATGGCTACACCTTC. Translated, it gives CASSLGQGDHYGYTF.

The chain is built from TRBV29-1 and TRBJ2-2, with 8 bases that match TRBD1. The CDR3 sequence is 15 residues long. V was pared by 4 bases and J by 3 bases, with 7 bases of the junction left unmatched. Germline V lookup: CDR1 SQVTM, CDR2 ANQGSEA. CDR3: CSVVSQGAHTGELFF. CDR3 bases: TGCAGCGTTGTATCCCAGGGGGCGCACACCGGGGAGCTGTTTTTT.

This chain connects TRBV21-1 to TRBJ1-1. TRBV21-1 is tagged as a pseudogene. The CDR3 has 11 amino acids. The CDR3 here is CASPREVEAFF. DNA of the CDR3: TGTGCCAGCCCGCGGGAGGTTGAAGCTTTCTTT.

The chain is built from TRBV6-1 and TRBJ2-7, with D maybe TRBD1 (5 bases). V was shortened by 0 bases and J by 7 bases, with 16 bases between the two germline ends. This CDR3 has 15 residues. Germline V gives CDR1 MNHNS, CDR2 SASEGT. The CDR3 region is CASSEAPGRVREQYF. CDR3 sequence (DNA): TGTGCCAGCAGTGAAGCCCCGGGCAGGGTGAGGGAGCAGTACTTC.

This chain joins TRBV7-2 and TRBJ1-5, with TRBD1 identical over 8 bases. The CDR3 has 15 amino acids. Germline V gives CDR1 SGHTA, CDR2 FQGNSA. Germline trimming cut 2 bases from V and 0 bases from J; bases unmatched to any gene: 0. The CDR3 DNA follows: TGTGCCAGCAGCTTACAGGGGGCTAGCAATCAGCCCCAGCATTTT. It codes for CASSLQGASNQPQHF. Full variable domain (rest looked up from reference TRBV7-2 and TRBJ1-5): GAGVSQSPSNKVTEKGKDVELRCDPISGHTALYWYRQSLGQGLEFLIYFQGNSAPDKSGLPSDRFSAERTGGSVSTLTIQRTQQEDSAVYLCASSLQGASNQPQHFGDGTRLSIL.

The chain employs TRBV20-1 and TRBJ1-1; 7 bases line up with TRBD1. Losses at the gene ends were 3 bases for V and 5 bases for J; bases not matched to a gene: 9. Per germline, CDR1 DFQATT and CDR2 SNEGSKA (reference sequence). There are 14 residues in the CDR3. The CDR3 here is CSASKEGAGTEAFF. As DNA, the CDR3 is TGCAGTGCTAGTAAGGAGGGGGCTGGGACTGAAGCTTTCTTT.

This chain links TRBV30 with TRBJ1-4; 8 bases align to TRBD1. Germline lookup yields CDR1 GTSNPN and CDR2 SVGIG (reference sequence). The CDR3 is 13 residues long. V was pared by 5 bases and J by 7 bases, with 6 bases of the junction left unmatched. The CDR3 loop reads CAWSTGVGEKLFF. In DNA, the CDR3 is TGTGCCTGGTCGACAGGGGTCGGTGAAAAACTGTTTTTT.

This clone was picked up one time. V gene TRBV7-2 combines with J gene TRBJ1-5; D uncertain. Germline lookup yields CDR1 SGHTA and CDR2 FQGNSA. Trimming stripped 1 base from V and 2 bases from J, with 3 bases between. This CDR3 is built from 13 residues. The CDR3 loop reads CASSLVGNQPQHF. CDR3 sequence (DNA): TGTGCCAGCAGCTTAGTAGGCAATCAGCCCCAGCATTTT.

The genes are TRBV30 and TRBJ2-5; 10 bases are a match to TRBD1. Germline values: CDR1 GTSNPN, CDR2 SVGIG (reference sequence). The CDR3 runs 14 residues. The V gene end was trimmed by 0 bases and the J gene end by 5 bases; junction bases not matched to a gene: 3. The CDR3 loop reads CAWSVGQGSETQYF. CDR3 nucleotide sequence: TGTGCCTGGAGTGTGGGACAGGGGTCGGAGACCCAGTACTTC.

The chain has TRBV6-6 and TRBJ2-1; 11 bases line up with TRBD2. Germline CDR1 MNHNY, CDR2 SVGAGI (reference sequence). The V and J ends lost 5 bases and 6 bases, in that order; junction bases with no gene match: 12. This CDR3 contains 17 residues. CDR3 DNA sequence: TGTGCCAGCAGTCCTCCCCCCCTAGCGGGGGGCGGCAATGAGCAGTTCTTC. It translates to CASSPPPLAGGGNEQFF.

The V and J genes are TRBV2 and TRBJ1-1; D not certain. Trimming stripped 4 bases from V and 0 bases from J, with 9 bases between. The CDR3 consists of 14 residues. The germline CDR1 and CDR2 sequences are SNHLY and FYNNEI. The DNA of the CDR3 is TGTGCCAGCAGTGGTCCATACATGAACACTGAAGCTTTCTTT. Its protein is CASSGPYMNTEAFF.

This sequence joins TRBV24-1 and TRBJ1-1; D possibly corresponds to TRBD1 (5 bases). V shed 0 bases and J shed 11 bases, with 18 bases lying between them. The CDR3 spans 15 residues. From germline, CDR1 is KGHDR and CDR2 SFDVKD. The DNA for the CDR3 is TGTGCCACCAGTGATTTGTCCGTGGGCAGGGTGGTGGCTTTCTTT. It translates to CATSDLSVGRVVAFF.

This chain uses TRBV2 with TRBJ1-1; possible D gene TRBD1, 5 bases. The CDR3 spans 16 residues. Trimming shortened V by 0 bases and J by 3 bases, and 14 bases separated the two germline ends. From germline, CDR1 is SNHLY and CDR2 FYNNEI. The CDR3 sequence is CASSEAGLGRDTEAFF. CDR3 DNA sequence: TGTGCCAGCAGTGAAGCGGGGTTGGGCAGGGACACTGAAGCTTTCTTT.

This sequence joins TRBV6-5 and TRBJ1-5; D ambiguous. CDR3 length: 14 amino acids. From germline, CDR1 is MNHEY and CDR2 SVGAGI. V was pared by 5 bases and J by 3 bases, with 11 bases between. In nucleotides, the CDR3 is TGTGCCAGCAGTCAGGCAAGCCCCAATCAGCCCCAGCATTTT. It specifies CASSQASPNQPQHF.

This sequence joins TRBV28 and TRBJ2-2, with a tentative D call TRBD1 (6 bases). In germline, CDR1 is MDHEN, CDR2 SYDVKM. Trimming cost V 7 bases and J 6 bases, with 15 bases left between them. This CDR3 has 14 residues. The DNA of the CDR3 is TGTGCCAGCAACCAACAGGGTCGGCCCGGGGAGCTGTTTTTT. It translates to CASNQQGRPGELFF.

The rearrangement links TRBV10-3 to TRBJ2-5, with D possibly matching TRBD2 (5 bases). CDR1 ENHRY and CDR2 SYGVKD come from the germline V gene. Deletions cut 3 bases from V and 4 bases from J, with 9 bases between. The CDR3 length is 13 residues. The CDR3 nucleotides are TGTGCCATCAGTGATGCGGGCCCAGAGACCCAGTACTTC. This sequence encodes CAISDAGPETQYF.

This chain connects TRBV15 to TRBJ2-2, with 7 bases aligning to TRBD1. The CDR3 is made up of 15 amino acids. Germline V gives CDR1 LNHNV, CDR2 YYDKDF (reference sequence). Trimming at V came to 5 bases and at J to 5 bases, leaving 8 bases not matched to a gene. The CDR3 nucleotides are TGTGCCACCAGCCGGGACAGTTTGAAAACCGGGGAGCTGTTTTTT. It yields the protein CATSRDSLKTGELFF.

This chain connects TRBV19 to TRBJ2-7, with 9 positions matching TRBD1. Germline V gene data show CDR1 as LNHDA and CDR2 as SQIVND (reference sequence). This CDR3 has 15 amino acids. The junction had 5 bases not matched to a gene; V was cut back by 3 bases and J by 2 bases. CDR3 nucleotides: TGTGCCAGTAGTATCGGGGGACAGGGAACCTACGAGCAGTACTTC. Translated: CASSIGGQGTYEQYF.

The V call is TRBV19, the J call TRBJ2-3, with D maybe TRBD1 (5 bases). Per germline, CDR1 LNHDA and CDR2 SQIVND (reference sequence). The CDR3 has 16 amino acids. V was clipped by 4 bases and J by 1 base, with 15 bases between them. The CDR3 nucleotides are TGTGCCAGTAGTACCCGAAGGGGTTCTCGCACAGATACGCAGTATTTT. This sequence encodes CASSTRRGSRTDTQYF.

This chain joins TRBV5-1 and TRBJ2-7; 11 bases match TRBD1. Germline V gene data show CDR1 as SGHRS and CDR2 as YFSETQ. V lost 3 bases and J lost 5; bases outside the gene matches: 7. The CDR3 has 15 amino acids. The CDR3 here is CASSSPGQGVDEQYF. CDR3 sequence (DNA): TGCGCCAGCAGCTCCCCGGGACAGGGGGTCGACGAGCAGTACTTC.

This clone was found once. The CDR3 nucleotides are TGCGCCAGCAGCCAGGACAGGGAGCAGTACTTC. Protein product: CASSQDREQYF. V and J are TRBV5-1 and TRBJ2-7; 7 bases fit TRBD1. Germline lookup yields CDR1 SGHRS and CDR2 YFSETQ. This CDR3 spans 11 amino acids. V was clipped by 4 bases and J by 7 bases; unmatched bases: 2.